One sample yielded the 20 T cell receptor beta chains listed below, sequenced in a study of memory CD4+ T cells and cytomegalovirus serostatus. Profiling relied on immunoSEQ multiplex PCR, and the TCRdb table lists in-frame clones only, not all of them. Seen here are roughly 86,000 clones, 75% to 85% observed once, and the top ten hold about 4%. The sort gate was single viable CD3+CD4+CD8-CD45RO+ cells for memory CD4+ T cells. Sequencing input: memory CD4+ T cells from blood. The source is an adult in good health and CMV-seropositive.

This chain joins TRBV29-1 and TRBJ2-5; TRBD2 matches 7 bases. From germline, CDR1 is SQVTM and CDR2 ANQGSEA. With V trimmed by 5 bases and J by 5 bases, 11 bases remained unmatched. This CDR3 has 14 residues. CDR3 protein: CSVMRRESVETQYF. Here the CDR3 DNA reads TGCAGCGTTATGAGGCGGGAGTCGGTTGAGACCCAGTACTTC.

This sequence joins TRBV5-5 and TRBJ2-3; TRBD2 aligns across 14 bases. The CDR3 is made up of 16 amino acids. The V segment lost 5 bases and the J segment 2 bases; nucleotides outside the gene matches: 4. Germline CDR1 SGHKS, CDR2 YYEKEE (reference sequence). This CDR3 is CASRRLAGGDTDTQYF. For the CDR3, the DNA is TGTGCCAGCAGGAGACTAGCGGGAGGGGACACAGATACGCAGTATTTT.

The chain has TRBV4-2 and TRBJ2-6; D is ambiguous. CDR3 length equals 18 residues. Germline V gives CDR1 LGHNA, CDR2 YNFKEQ. V was trimmed by 4 bases and J by 0 bases, leaving 16 bases between them. The CDR3 region has the DNA TGTGCCAGCAGCCCCGACCGAGTCTCGAGCTCTGGGGCCAACGTCCTGACTTTC. Amino acid sequence: CASSPDRVSSSGANVLTF.

The rearrangement links TRBV10-3 to TRBJ1-1, with TRBD1 matching over 8 bases. V lost 3 bases, J lost 4 bases, and 4 bases stayed unmatched. The CDR3 loop spans 14 amino acids. Germline V gene sequence: CDR1 ENHRY, CDR2 SYGVKD. CDR3 sequence reads: CAISDRGLSTEAFF. CDR3 DNA: TGTGCCATCAGTGACAGGGGGCTGAGCACTGAAGCTTTCTTT.

The chain has TRBV7-9 and TRBJ1-4, with D perhaps TRBD1 (6 bases). Trimming removed 1 base from V and 7 bases from J, with 10 bases in between. This CDR3 is 14 amino acids long. CDR1 is SEHNR and CDR2 is FQNEAQ in the germline V gene (reference sequence). CDR3 in DNA: TGTGCCAGCAGCTTAGGGGGGGCGGTTGAAAAACTGTTTTTT. Its protein is CASSLGGAVEKLFF.

CDR3 bases: TGTGCCAGCAGCTTCGCCGCACGGGGGGATGGAAACACCATATATTTT. It yields the protein CASSFAARGDGNTIYF. The gene calls are TRBV4-2 and TRBJ1-3, with TRBD1 as a possible D gene (5 bases). CDR1 and CDR2 (germline): LGHNA, YNFKEQ. The CDR3 runs to 16 residues. V shed 5 bases and J shed 3 bases, with 17 bases lying between them.

The rearrangement joins TRBV15 to TRBJ2-3; D is possibly TRBD2 (5 bases). Germline CDR1 is LNHNV and CDR2 is YYDKDF (reference sequence). V dropped 6 bases and J dropped 0 bases, with 7 bases sitting between them. This CDR3 has 13 residues. The CDR3 reads CATRWTSTDTQYF. The DNA for the CDR3 is TGTGCCACCAGATGGACTAGCACAGATACGCAGTATTTT.

The chain recombines TRBV19 with TRBJ1-4; 7 bases are shared with TRBD1. This CDR3 has 14 amino acids. V lost 6 bases, J lost 8 bases, and 9 bases stayed unmatched. Germline V gene sequence: CDR1 LNHDA, CDR2 SQIVND (reference sequence). The CDR3 nucleotides read TGTGCCAGTAGGAACATCGACAGGGTAGAAAAACTGTTTTTT. Translating it yields CASRNIDRVEKLFF.

V gene TRBV5-4 combines with J gene TRBJ2-3, with TRBD2 matching over 10 bases. The CDR3 has 18 amino acids. Per the germline V gene, CDR1 is SGHNT and CDR2 is YYREEE (reference sequence). V lost 4 bases, J lost 6 bases, and 17 bases stayed unmatched. The CDR3 DNA reads as TGTGCCAGCAGCAACGCCGTCCGAGGCCTAGCGGGAGCGGATACGCAGTATTTT. It codes for CASSNAVRGLAGADTQYF.

The chain uses TRBV6-1 and TRBJ1-5, with unresolved D. The ends were cut back, 3 bases at V and 3 bases at J, with 6 bases in the middle. There are 13 residues in the CDR3. From germline, CDR1 is MNHNS and CDR2 SASEGT. The DNA of the CDR3 is TGTGCCAGCAGTGATACTTTCAATCAGCCCCAGCATTTT. Translated, it gives CASSDTFNQPQHF.

This clone appeared a single time. The V call is TRBV2, the J call TRBJ2-2; D may match TRBD1 or TRBD2 (7 bases each). The CDR3 is 16 residues long. Germline assignment: CDR1 SNHLY and CDR2 FYNNEI. V gave up 7 bases and J gave up 0 bases, with 15 bases separating them. CDR3 in DNA: TGTGCCAGCACCCAGGGGGGGCAGACGAACACCGGGGAGCTGTTTTTT. Translating it yields CASTQGGQTNTGELFF.

The rearrangement joins TRBV11-2 to TRBJ2-7, with D tentatively TRBD2 (6 bases). The length of the CDR3 is 15 residues. Germline V CDR1 and CDR2: SGHAT, FQNNGV. The V and J ends lost 4 bases and 1 base respectively, with 14 bases between them. The DNA of the CDR3 is TGTGCCAGCAGCTCTCTGCGGGATCGTTCCTACGAGCAGTACTTC. This encodes CASSSLRDRSYEQYF.

V and J are TRBV19 and TRBJ2-7; a weak D match, TRBD2 (6 bases). Germline values: CDR1 LNHDA, CDR2 SQIVND (reference sequence). V was pared by 5 bases and J by 3 bases, with 14 bases between. There are 14 residues in the CDR3. CDR3 loop: CASSAGTHLYEQYF. The CDR3 region has the DNA TGTGCCAGTAGTGCCGGGACTCACCTCTACGAGCAGTACTTC.

The chain recombines TRBV11-3 with TRBJ1-1; D may be TRBD1 (6 bases). This CDR3 has 13 amino acids. V lost 5 bases and J lost 1, with 8 bases in between. Germline V gene lookup returns CDR1 SGHNT and CDR2 YENEEA. In nucleotides, the CDR3 is TGTGCCAGCAGCGGACAGCCGAACACTGAAGCTTTCTTT. Protein: CASSGQPNTEAFF.

The V and J genes are TRBV6-1 and TRBJ1-5; perhaps TRBD1 as D (5 bases). CDR3 length equals 14 residues. The V end lost 8 bases, the J end lost 3 bases, and 14 bases lay between the germline ends. Germline V CDR1 and CDR2: MNHNS, SASEGT. This CDR3 is CASSGGGANQPQHF. The CDR3 DNA reads TGTGCCAGCTCGGGGGGGGGAGCCAATCAGCCCCAGCATTTT.

The chain carries TRBV30 and TRBJ2-7; D is ambiguous. The CDR3 loop spans 12 amino acids. V was pared by 1 base and J by 2 bases, with 6 bases between. Germline V CDR1 and CDR2: GTSNPN, SVGIG (reference sequence). DNA of the CDR3: TGTGCCTGGAGTGCCGGTACCTACGAGCAGTACTTC. Amino acid sequence: CAWSAGTYEQYF. Full variable domain (remainder filled in from reference TRBV30 and TRBJ2-7): SQTIHQWPATLVQPVGSPLSLECTVEGTSNPNLYWYRQAAGRGLQLLFYSVGIGQISSEVPQNLSASRPQDRQFILSSKKLLLSDSGFYLCAWSAGTYEQYFGPGTRLTVT.

The genes are TRBV7-3 and TRBJ2-7; the D gene is possibly TRBD1 (6 bases). Trimming took off 1 base at V and 5 bases at J, with 12 bases between the two ends. The CDR3 is made up of 14 amino acids. Germline V gene data show CDR1 as SGHTA and CDR2 as FQGTGA. As DNA, the CDR3 is TGTGCCAGCAGCTTAATTGGACAGTCCCACGAGCAGTACTTC. Translating gives CASSLIGQSHEQYF.

The rearrangement uses TRBV19 and TRBJ2-7, with 12 bases aligning to TRBD2. The CDR3 is made up of 15 amino acids. V dropped 6 bases and J dropped 4; count of bases not matched to a gene: 7. Germline V lookup: CDR1 LNHDA, CDR2 SQIVND (reference sequence). The CDR3 sequence: CASRETSGSSYEQYF. The CDR3 region has the DNA TGTGCCAGTAGAGAGACTAGCGGGAGTTCGTACGAGCAGTACTTC.

V and J are TRBV5-4 and TRBJ2-7; 14 bases align to TRBD2. CDR1 and CDR2 (germline): SGHNT, YYREEE (reference sequence). Trimming removed 4 bases from V and 3 bases from J; junction bases left unmatched: 6. The CDR3 extends over 16 amino acids. CDR3 coding DNA: TGTGCCAGCAGCCTGTTCGGGACTAGCGGGAGCTACGAGCAGTACTTC. It codes for CASSLFGTSGSYEQYF.

The rearrangement uses TRBV19 and TRBJ1-5; D is possibly TRBD1 (6 bases). V was pared by 7 bases and J by 1 base, with 8 bases between. CDR3 size: 13 residues. Germline V gene lookup returns CDR1 LNHDA and CDR2 SQIVND (reference sequence). The CDR3 nucleotides read TGTGCCAGTACCGACAGGAGCAATCAGCCCCAGCATTTT. Its translation: CASTDRSNQPQHF.